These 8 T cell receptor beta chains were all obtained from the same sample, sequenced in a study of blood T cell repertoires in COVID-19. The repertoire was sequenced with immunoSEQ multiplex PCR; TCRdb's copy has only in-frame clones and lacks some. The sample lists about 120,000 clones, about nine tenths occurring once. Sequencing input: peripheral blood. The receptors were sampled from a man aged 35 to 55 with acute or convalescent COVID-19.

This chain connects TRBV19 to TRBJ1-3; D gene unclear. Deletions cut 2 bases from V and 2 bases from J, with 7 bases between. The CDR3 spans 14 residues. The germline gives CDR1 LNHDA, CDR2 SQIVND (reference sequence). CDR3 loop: CASSISSAGNTIYF. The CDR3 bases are TGTGCCAGTAGTATATCGAGCGCTGGAAACACCATATATTTT.

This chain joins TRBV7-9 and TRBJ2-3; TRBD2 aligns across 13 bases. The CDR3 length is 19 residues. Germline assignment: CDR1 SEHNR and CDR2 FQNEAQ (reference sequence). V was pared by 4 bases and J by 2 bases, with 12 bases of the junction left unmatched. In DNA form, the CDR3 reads TGTGCCAGCAGCTCGGTACTAGCGGGAGGGCCCCTAAACACAGATACGCAGTATTTT. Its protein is CASSSVLAGGPLNTDTQYF.

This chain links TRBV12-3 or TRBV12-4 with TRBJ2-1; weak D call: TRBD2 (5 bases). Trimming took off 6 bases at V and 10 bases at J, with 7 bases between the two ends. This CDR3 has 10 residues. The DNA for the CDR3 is TGTGCCAGCAGCCCGGGAGAGCAGTTCTTC. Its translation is CASSPGEQFF.

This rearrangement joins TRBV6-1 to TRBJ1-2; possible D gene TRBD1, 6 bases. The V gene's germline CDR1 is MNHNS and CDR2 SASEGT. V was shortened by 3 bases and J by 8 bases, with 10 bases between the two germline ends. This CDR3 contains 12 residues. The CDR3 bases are TGTGCCAGCAGTGAGGGGGCAAGAGGCTACACCTTC. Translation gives CASSEGARGYTF.

This CDR3 is CASSVALTGTGNYGYTF. CDR3 in DNA: TGTGCCAGCAGCGTAGCACTAACCGGGACAGGGAACTATGGCTACACCTTC. The chain links TRBV9 to TRBJ1-2, with 9 bases fitting TRBD1. The CDR3 has 17 residues. Germline CDR1 reads SGDLS; CDR2 reads YYNGEE. V lost 0 bases, J lost 2 bases, and 8 bases stayed unmatched. The complete variable domain, with remaining parts taken from reference TRBV9 and TRBJ1-2, reads DSGVTQTPKHLITATGQRVTLRCSPRSGDLSVYWYQQSLDQGLQFLIQYYNGEERAKGNILERFSAQQFPDLHSELNLSSLELGDSALYFCASSVALTGTGNYGYTFGSGTRLTVV.

The CDR3 sequence: CASSGQGRETQYF. As DNA, the CDR3 is TGTGCCAGCTCAGGACAGGGAAGAGAGACCCAGTACTTC. V gene TRBV2 combines with J gene TRBJ2-5; 8 bases are a match to TRBD1. CDR1 is SNHLY, CDR2 FYNNEI, per germline. The V segment lost 8 bases and the J segment 4 bases; nucleotides outside the gene matches: 6. The CDR3 sequence is 13 residues long.

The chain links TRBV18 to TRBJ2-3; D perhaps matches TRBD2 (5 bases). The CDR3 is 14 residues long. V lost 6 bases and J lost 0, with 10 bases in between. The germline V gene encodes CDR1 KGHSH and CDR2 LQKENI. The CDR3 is CASSLAGSTDTQYF. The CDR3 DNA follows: TGTGCCAGCTCTTTGGCGGGTAGCACAGATACGCAGTATTTT.

The CDR3 DNA reads as TGTGCCAGTAGTTCAGACTCCCTCCCGTATGGCTACACCTTC. Its translation: CASSSDSLPYGYTF. This rearrangement joins TRBV19 to TRBJ1-2; D ambiguous. Per germline, CDR1 LNHDA and CDR2 SQIVND (reference sequence). Trimming took off 5 bases at V and 5 bases at J, with 15 bases between the two ends. This CDR3 contains 14 residues.